Below, 27 T cell receptor beta chains from the same sample are listed, as sequenced in a study of OX40 agonist ivuxolimab in advanced cancers. Generated by immunoSEQ multiplex PCR, the TCRdb table keeps only in-frame clones and is missing some. The sample records 10,000 to 15,000 clones, about three quarters being singletons. The sequencing here drew on CD4+ or CD8+ T cells sorted from blood, taken in a trial of the OX40 agonist ivuxolimab. The receptors originated from an adult with an advanced solid tumor such as melanoma, head and neck, liver or kidney cancer.

The chain links TRBV9 to TRBJ1-1; D unclear. Trimming removed 3 bases at V and 2 bases at J, with 11 bases between. CDR3 length equals 14 residues. The germline V gene has CDR1 SGDLS and CDR2 YYNGEE. CDR3 sequence: CASSAPPGNTEAFF. The CDR3 coding sequence is TGTGCCAGCAGCGCCCCCCCGGGCAACACTGAAGCTTTCTTT.

The chain combines TRBV29-1 with TRBJ2-1; TRBD2 matches 8 bases. Germline V gene data show CDR1 as SQVTM and CDR2 as ANQGSEA. The CDR3 consists of 13 residues. With V trimmed by 2 bases and J by 4 bases, 1 base remained unmatched. The CDR3 sequence is CSVERGGYNEQFF. For the CDR3, the DNA is TGCAGCGTTGAACGCGGGGGGTACAATGAGCAGTTCTTC.

On this clone itself: Other nucleotide sequences in the sample specify the same CDR3. This sequence joins TRBV28 and TRBJ1-4; the match to TRBD1 covers 9 bases. This CDR3 contains 14 residues. Unmatched junction bases numbered 5, after V lost 5 bases and J lost 7 bases. CDR1 is MDHEN, CDR2 SYDVKM, per germline. CDR3 protein: CASSRGQGREKLFF. In nucleotides, the CDR3 is TGTGCCAGCAGTCGAGGACAGGGGCGTGAAAAACTGTTTTTT. Drawing the rest from reference TRBV28 and TRBJ1-4, the complete variable domain is DVKVTQSSRYLVKRTGEKVFLECVQDMDHENMFWYRQDPGLGLRLIYFSYDVKMKEKGDIPEGYSVSREKKERFSLILESASTNQTSMYLCASSRGQGREKLFFGSGTQLSVL.

The chain joins TRBV7-8 to TRBJ2-1; D unclear. Germline CDR1 is SGHVS and CDR2 is FQNEAQ. V lost 5 bases, J lost 2 bases, and 13 bases lay in between. The CDR3 length is 15 residues. The CDR3 coding sequence is TGTGCCAGCAGCATTCTAGTGGGGACCTACAATGAGCAGTTCTTC. Its translation: CASSILVGTYNEQFF. Full variable domain (outside the CDR3, taken from reference TRBV7-8 and TRBJ2-1): GAGVSQSPRYKVAKRGQDVALRCDPISGHVSLFWYQQALGQGPEFLTYFQNEAQLDKSGLPSDRFFAERPEGSVSTLKIQRTQQEDSAVYLCASSILVGTYNEQFFGPGTRLTVL.

This chain joins TRBV6-6 and TRBJ2-2; 10 bases align to TRBD2. CDR1 MNHNY and CDR2 SVGAGI come from the germline V gene (reference sequence). CDR3 length equals 15 residues. V was pared by 2 bases and J by 3 bases, with 0 bases of the junction left unmatched. Here the CDR3 DNA reads TGTGCCAGCAGTTACGGGACTAGCGACACCGGGGAGCTGTTTTTT. Translation gives CASSYGTSDTGELFF.

CDR3 coding DNA: TGTGCCAGCAGCTTAGGGCCGCGGAGGGCCGTGGAGACCCAGTACTTC. Its protein product is CASSLGPRRAVETQYF. V is TRBV11-3 and J is TRBJ2-5; possibly TRBD2 for D (6 bases). CDR1 and CDR2 from the germline V gene are SGHNT and YENEEA. Trimming removed 1 base at V and 5 bases at J, with 17 bases between. This CDR3 spans 16 amino acids.

The V call is TRBV6-5, the J call TRBJ1-2, with TRBD1 matching 7 bases. With V trimmed by 2 bases and J by 7 bases, 1 base remained unmatched. The V gene's germline CDR1 is MNHEY and CDR2 SVGAGI. There are 12 residues in the CDR3. CDR3 nucleotide sequence: TGTGCCAGCAGTTACGGGGACAGTGGCTACACCTTC. Its translation is CASSYGDSGYTF.

V and J are TRBV6-4 and TRBJ2-6; D not resolved. Trimming pared 2 bases from V and 0 bases from J, leaving 2 bases between. The CDR3 runs 14 residues. Germline CDR1 MRHNA, CDR2 SNTAGT. This CDR3 is CASSDNSGANVLTF. CDR3 nucleotide sequence: TGTGCCAGCAGTGACAACTCTGGGGCCAACGTCCTGACTTTC.

This clone was counted between two and nine times. The chain carries TRBV28 and TRBJ2-3, with TRBD2 matching over 9 bases. There are 15 residues in the CDR3. V shed 2 bases and J 4 bases; nucleotides not matched to a gene: 4. Germline V gene data show CDR1 as MDHEN and CDR2 as SYDVKM. CDR3 sequence reads: CASSLGSGSSDTQYF. As DNA, the CDR3 is TGTGCCAGCAGTTTAGGTAGCGGGAGCTCAGATACGCAGTATTTT.

This chain uses TRBV9 with TRBJ2-1; D might be TRBD2 (6 bases). Germline CDR1 reads SGDLS; CDR2 reads YYNGEE. The CDR3 has 13 residues. V was clipped by 3 bases and J by 7 bases, with 11 bases between them. The CDR3: CASSALTSNEQFF. DNA of the CDR3: TGTGCCAGCAGCGCTCTGACTAGTAATGAGCAGTTCTTC.

This chain uses TRBV28 with TRBJ2-7; perhaps TRBD2 as D (6 bases). V lost 7 bases, J lost 3 bases, and 16 bases lay in between. Germline V lookup: CDR1 MDHEN, CDR2 SYDVKM. The CDR3 has 14 amino acids. CDR3 nucleotides: TGTGCCAGCACTGATCCACGGGGGTACTACGAGCAGTACTTC. It translates to CASTDPRGYYEQYF.

The chain is built from TRBV11-3 and TRBJ2-7; 7 positions agree with TRBD1. Germline V lookup: CDR1 SGHNT, CDR2 YENEEA. The junction had 12 bases not matched to a gene; V was cut back by 1 base and J by 3 bases. The CDR3 has 17 residues. The chain's CDR3 is CASSLVSPGGSNYEQYF. The CDR3 nucleotides are TGTGCCAGCAGCTTAGTATCGCCAGGGGGAAGCAACTACGAGCAGTACTTC.

The sample holds a few counts of this clone. The chain has TRBV5-1 and TRBJ2-7; no firm D call. The germline V and J ends were trimmed by 4 bases and 4 bases, with 3 bases remaining between them. Germline V gene sequence: CDR1 SGHRS, CDR2 YFSETQ. The CDR3 totals 10 residues. Here the CDR3 DNA reads TGCGCCAGCAGCATATACGAGCAGTACTTC. It yields the protein CASSIYEQYF.

Concerning this clone itself: The junction departs from germline at one end; a sequencing error may be responsible. This chain connects TRBV28 to TRBJ1-1, with D unresolved. The CDR3 has 15 residues. Germline-derived CDR1 and CDR2 are MDHEN and SYDVKM. The CDR3 DNA sequence: TGTGCCAGCACCCTAGACCCTAAAACGAACTCTGAAGCTTTCTTT. Its protein is CASTLDPKTNSEAFF.

V is TRBV9 and J is TRBJ2-1; a possible D gene is TRBD2 (6 bases). The V end was cut by 0 bases, the J end by 7 bases, with 8 bases between. The CDR3 has 13 residues. Germline-derived CDR1 and CDR2 are SGDLS and YYNGEE. The CDR3 DNA is TGTGCCAGCAGCGTAGATGGGGGGAATGAGCAGTTCTTC. Translated, it gives CASSVDGGNEQFF.

The rearrangement joins TRBV2 to TRBJ1-5; D unresolved. The CDR3 spans 12 residues. Germline V gene lookup returns CDR1 SNHLY and CDR2 FYNNEI. V was clipped by 2 bases and J by 9 bases, with 8 bases between them. CDR3 loop: CASSESLGPQHF. As DNA, the CDR3 is TGTGCCAGCAGTGAATCCCTCGGGCCCCAGCATTTT.

The rearrangement uses TRBV29-1 and TRBJ2-2, with a tentative D call TRBD2 (6 bases). There are 11 residues in the CDR3. Germline values: CDR1 SQVTM, CDR2 ANQGSEA. Between the trimmed V and J ends, which lost 7 bases and 5 bases, there was a span of 8 bases. The CDR3 reads CSGGDTGELFF. Written as DNA, the CDR3 is TGCAGCGGCGGGGATACCGGGGAGCTGTTTTTT.

The genes are TRBV7-8 and TRBJ2-7; the D is unclear. CDR1 SGHVS and CDR2 FQNEAQ come from the germline V gene. V was shortened by 3 bases and J by 4 bases, with 7 bases between the two germline ends. The CDR3 totals 12 residues. The CDR3 sequence is CASSFMGYEQYF. The CDR3, as DNA: TGTGCCAGCAGCTTTATGGGGTACGAGCAGTACTTC.

The gene calls are TRBV27 and TRBJ2-2; 15 positions agree with TRBD2. This CDR3 region has 16 residues. Per germline, CDR1 MNHEY and CDR2 SMNVEV (reference sequence). V shed 4 bases and J 5 bases; nucleotides not matched to a gene: 2. The CDR3 coding sequence is TGTGCCAGCAGTTCAGGACTAGCGGGAGGGACCGGGGAGCTGTTTTTT. As protein: CASSSGLAGGTGELFF.

This sequence joins TRBV19 and TRBJ1-1, with a possible D match to TRBD1 (5 bases). V was clipped by 5 bases and J by 6 bases, with 13 bases between them. The CDR3 loop spans 13 amino acids. CDR1 and CDR2 (germline): LNHDA, SQIVND (reference sequence). The CDR3 sequence: CASSPGTGAEAFF. The DNA of the CDR3 is TGTGCCAGTAGTCCCGGGACGGGGGCTGAAGCTTTCTTT.

The chain links TRBV11-2 to TRBJ2-5; 11 nucleotides line up with TRBD2. The CDR3 is 16 residues long. Germline V gives CDR1 SGHAT, CDR2 FQNNGV. The J segment lost 5 bases and the V segment lost 7 bases, leaving 12 bases of the junction unmatched. CDR3 nucleotide sequence: TGTGCCAGCAACCTACTAGCGGGAGCCCGTAGGGAGACCCAGTACTTC. Protein product: CASNLLAGARRETQYF.

V gene TRBV28 combines with J gene TRBJ2-7; 14 bases are shared with TRBD2. This CDR3 comprises 16 residues. Germline V CDR1 and CDR2: MDHEN, SYDVKM. With V trimmed by 7 bases and J by 3 bases, 8 bases remained unmatched. CDR3 in amino acids: CASTTRTSGRIYEQYF. The CDR3 region has the DNA TGTGCCAGCACCACGCGGACTAGCGGGAGGATCTACGAGCAGTACTTC.

The V call is TRBV6-4, the J call TRBJ2-5, with D tentatively TRBD1 or TRBD2 (6 bases each). The CDR3 runs 12 residues. CDR1 is MRHNA and CDR2 is SNTAGT in the germline V gene. Trimming removed 7 bases from V and 5 bases from J, with 11 bases in between. CDR3 protein: CASIRGVETQYF. CDR3 DNA sequence: TGTGCCAGCATTAGGGGGGTCGAGACCCAGTACTTC.

The gene calls are TRBV27 and TRBJ2-5, with 10 positions matching TRBD1. V shed 3 bases, J shed 5 bases, and the junction held 3 bases outside the gene matches. This CDR3 region has 14 residues. Per the germline V gene, CDR1 is MNHEY and CDR2 is SMNVEV (reference sequence). The CDR3 nucleotides read TGTGCCAGCAGTTTGACAGGGGGCGCGGAGACCCAGTACTTC. This translates into CASSLTGGAETQYF.

The chain is built from TRBV13 and TRBJ2-5; D ambiguous. The V and J ends lost 3 bases and 3 bases respectively, with 5 bases between them. The CDR3 loop spans 12 amino acids. Germline loops: CDR1 PRHDT, CDR2 FYEKMQ (reference sequence). The CDR3 here is CASSFNEETQYF. CDR3 in DNA: TGTGCCAGCAGCTTCAATGAAGAGACCCAGTACTTC.

With regard to this clone: The junction departs from germline at one end; a sequencing error may be responsible. The chain recombines TRBV5-4 with TRBJ1-4, with TRBD1 identical over 7 bases. CDR3 length: 18 residues. The germline gives CDR1 SGHNT, CDR2 YYREEE (reference sequence). In nucleotides, the CDR3 is TGTGCCAGCAGCACCTGGACAGGAGCGGGGGGAGGAAAAAGAAAACCGTTTTTT. Its protein is CASSTWTGAGGGKRKPFF.

The genes are TRBV9 and TRBJ1-4, with 10 bases identical to TRBD1. In germline, CDR1 is SGDLS, CDR2 YYNGEE. The junction had 3 bases not matched to a gene; V was cut back by 7 bases and J by 6 bases. CDR3 length: 13 amino acids. The CDR3 is CASSGTGDEKLFF. The CDR3 DNA sequence: TGTGCCAGCTCCGGGACAGGGGATGAAAAACTGTTTTTT.